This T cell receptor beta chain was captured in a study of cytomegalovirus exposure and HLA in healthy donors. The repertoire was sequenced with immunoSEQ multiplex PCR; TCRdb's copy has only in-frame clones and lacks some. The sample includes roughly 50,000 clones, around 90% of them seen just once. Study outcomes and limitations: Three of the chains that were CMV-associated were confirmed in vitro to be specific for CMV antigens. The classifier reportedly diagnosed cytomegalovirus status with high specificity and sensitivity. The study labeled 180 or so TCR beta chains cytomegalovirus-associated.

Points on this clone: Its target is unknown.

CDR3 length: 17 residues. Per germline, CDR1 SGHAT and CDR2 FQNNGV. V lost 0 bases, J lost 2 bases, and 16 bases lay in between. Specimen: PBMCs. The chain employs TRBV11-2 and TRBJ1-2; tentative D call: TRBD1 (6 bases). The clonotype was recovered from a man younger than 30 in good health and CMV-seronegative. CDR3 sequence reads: CASSLDRGQKRNYGYTF. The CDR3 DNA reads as TGTGCCAGCAGCTTAGATAGGGGACAAAAAAGGAACTATGGCTACACCTTC. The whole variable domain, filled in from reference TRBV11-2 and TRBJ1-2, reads EAGVAQSPRYKIIEKRQSVAFWCNPISGHATLYWYQQILGQGPKLLIQFQNNGVVDDSQLPKDRFSAERLKGVDSTLKIQPAKLEDSAVYLCASSLDRGQKRNYGYTFGSGTRLTVV.